These 20 T cell receptor beta chains were sequenced from one sample in a study of cytomegalovirus exposure and HLA in healthy donors. The repertoire was sequenced with immunoSEQ multiplex PCR; TCRdb's copy has only in-frame clones and lacks some. The sample includes some 130,000 clones, approximately 80% of them seen just once. What was sequenced was PBMCs. These receptors were taken from a man aged 30 to 45 in good health and CMV-seropositive.

V usage is TRBV7-9 and J usage is TRBJ1-1; D call uncertain. Trimming took off 1 base at V and 1 base at J, with 19 bases between the two ends. The CDR3 covers 18 residues. The V gene's germline CDR1 is SEHNR and CDR2 FQNEAQ (reference sequence). This CDR3 is CASSLVVLREGKNTEAFF. The CDR3 bases are TGTGCCAGCAGCTTAGTCGTCCTAAGGGAGGGTAAGAACACTGAAGCTTTCTTT.

This rearrangement joins TRBV7-2 to TRBJ1-3, with D tentatively TRBD1 (5 bases). Germline V gene lookup returns CDR1 SGHTA and CDR2 FQGNSA. The CDR3 has 17 amino acids. V was trimmed by 4 bases and J by 1 base, leaving 17 bases between them. The CDR3: CASSSLGGTYSGNTIYF. In DNA form, the CDR3 reads TGTGCCAGCAGCTCCCTGGGAGGGACTTATTCTGGAAACACCATATATTTT.

The chain uses TRBV2 and TRBJ1-5; 7 nucleotides align to TRBD1. The length of the CDR3 is 13 residues. Germline values: CDR1 SNHLY, CDR2 FYNNEI. V lost 7 bases to trimming and J lost 4 bases; unmatched junction nucleotides: 4. The CDR3 DNA reads TGTGCCAGCAACCCGGACAGGAATCAGCCCCAGCATTTT. The encoded protein is CASNPDRNQPQHF. The full variable domain, in which reference TRBV2 and TRBJ1-5 provide the parts outside the CDR3, is EPEVTQTPSHQVTQMGQEVILRCVPISNHLYFYWYRQILGQKVEFLVSFYNNEISEKSEIFDDQFSVERPDGSNFTLKIRSTKLEDSAMYFCASNPDRNQPQHFGDGTRLSIL.

The V and J genes are TRBV5-6 and TRBJ2-4; weak D call: TRBD1 (6 bases). The germline V gene encodes CDR1 SGHDT and CDR2 YYEEEE. V lost 1 base, J lost 6 bases, and 11 bases lay in between. The CDR3 spans 14 residues. In DNA, the CDR3 is TGTGCCAGCAGCTTGCAGGGGTTGGGAAACATTCAGTACTTC. This encodes CASSLQGLGNIQYF.

The J gene is TRBJ2-7, the V gene TRBV6-1; D possibly corresponds to TRBD1 (6 bases). CDR1 is MNHNS and CDR2 is SASEGT in the germline V gene. The V gene lost 0 bases and the J gene lost 5 bases, with 14 bases spanning the gap. CDR3 length: 15 amino acids. CDR3 residues: CASSEANRVPNEQYF. DNA for the CDR3: TGTGCCAGCAGTGAAGCCAACAGGGTTCCCAACGAGCAGTACTTC.

This clone was recorded only once. This chain joins TRBV5-1 and TRBJ2-2; 10 bases agree with TRBD2. Unmatched junction bases numbered 7, after V lost 1 base and J lost 4 bases. Germline V gives CDR1 SGHRS, CDR2 YFSETQ. The CDR3 length is 17 residues. CDR3 DNA: TGCGCCAGCAGCTTGATCCCTAGCGGGAGTGGCACCGGGGAGCTGTTTTTT. Translating gives CASSLIPSGSGTGELFF. Using reference TRBV5-1 and TRBJ2-2 for the parts outside the CDR3, the full variable domain is KAGVTQTPRYLIKTRGQQVTLSCSPISGHRSVSWYQQTPGQGLQFLFEYFSETQRNKGNFPGRFSGRQFSNSRSEMNVSTLELGDSALYLCASSLIPSGSGTGELFFGEGSRLTVL.

The CDR3 protein is CASSYSWTGNSPLHF. DNA for the CDR3: TGTGCCAGCAGTTACTCTTGGACAGGGAATTCACCCCTCCACTTT. The rearrangement uses TRBV6-5 and TRBJ1-6, with 8 bases lining up with TRBD1. Germline assignment: CDR1 MNHEY and CDR2 SVGAGI. The CDR3 runs 15 residues. V was clipped by 0 bases and J by 7 bases; unmatched bases: 2.

This clone has a single count. The rearrangement links TRBV7-2 to TRBJ2-3; 7 bases align to TRBD2. With V trimmed by 5 bases and J by 4 bases, 9 bases remained unmatched. The CDR3 runs 15 residues. Per the germline V gene, CDR1 is SGHTA and CDR2 is FQGNSA. The CDR3 here is CASSPVGAGADTQYF. For the CDR3, the DNA is TGTGCCAGCAGCCCAGTGGGTGCGGGGGCAGATACGCAGTATTTT.

A few counts support this clone. The chain uses TRBV5-4 and TRBJ2-2; 9 nucleotides match TRBD2. The CDR3 loop spans 16 amino acids. Trimming cost V 1 base and J 4 bases; bases outside gene matches: 5. Germline V gives CDR1 SGHNT, CDR2 YYREEE (reference sequence). In DNA, the CDR3 is TGTGCCAGCAGCTTGCGGCGGGGGGGCGGCACCGGGGAGCTGTTTTTT. This translates into CASSLRRGGGTGELFF.

CDR3 protein: CASSLRATGRTEAFF. CDR3 DNA sequence: TGTGCCAGCAGCTTGCGTGCGACAGGGCGGACTGAAGCTTTCTTT. V and J are TRBV5-6 and TRBJ1-1, with TRBD1 identical over 7 bases. With 1 base clipped from V and 5 bases from J, the junction kept 8 bases outside the gene matches. The CDR3 spans 15 residues. From germline, CDR1 is SGHDT and CDR2 YYEEEE.

V usage is TRBV2 and J usage is TRBJ2-1; D possibly corresponds to TRBD2 (6 bases). Germline assignment: CDR1 SNHLY and CDR2 FYNNEI. V gave up 1 base and J gave up 1 base, with 8 bases separating them. The CDR3 runs 15 residues. The CDR3 DNA reads as TGTGCCAGCAGTGAAGGGACTACATCCTACAATGAGCAGTTCTTC. This codes for CASSEGTTSYNEQFF.

V is TRBV5-8 and J is TRBJ2-5; D may be TRBD2 (6 bases). The germline V and J ends were trimmed by 1 base and 5 bases, with 9 bases remaining between them. CDR3 length: 13 residues. Germline V gene data show CDR1 as SGHTS and CDR2 as YDEGEE. CDR3: CASSLPGGETQYF. CDR3 bases: TGTGCCAGCAGCTTGCCTGGAGGGGAGACCCAGTACTTC.

This chain joins TRBV15 and TRBJ1-2; TRBD1 aligns across 8 bases. The CDR3 is made up of 14 amino acids. Germline V CDR1 and CDR2: LNHNV, YYDKDF (reference sequence). Trimming at V came to 0 bases and at J to 7 bases, leaving 4 bases not matched to a gene. The CDR3 nucleotides are TGTGCCACCAGCAGAGATCGACAGGGGTCTGGCTACACCTTC. Translated: CATSRDRQGSGYTF. The whole variable domain, remainder taken from reference TRBV15 and TRBJ1-2, is DAMVIQNPRYQVTQFGKPVTLSCSQTLNHNVMYWYQQKSSQAPKLLFHYYDKDFNNEADTPDNFQSRRPNTSFCFLDIRSPGLGDTAMYLCATSRDRQGSGYTFGSGTRLTVV.

This chain joins TRBV11-2 and TRBJ2-6; perhaps TRBD2 as D (5 bases). The V gene lost 5 bases and the J gene lost 4 bases, with 18 bases spanning the gap. Germline lookup yields CDR1 SGHAT and CDR2 FQNNGV. The CDR3 spans 17 residues. The CDR3, as DNA: TGTGCCAGCAGCCGAGAATCGGGGAAGGCGGGGGCCAACGTCCTGACTTTC. Its translation: CASSRESGKAGANVLTF.

The chain recombines TRBV19 with TRBJ2-7, with D unclear. The germline V gene encodes CDR1 LNHDA and CDR2 SQIVND (reference sequence). Trimming cost V 3 bases and J 0 bases, with 6 bases left between them. This CDR3 comprises 13 residues. The DNA of the CDR3 is TGTGCCAGTAGTATGCGGCTCTCCTACGAGCAGTACTTC. Its protein is CASSMRLSYEQYF.

The chain links TRBV5-1 to TRBJ2-7; 7 bases align to TRBD2. V shed 0 bases, J shed 6 bases, and the junction held 3 bases outside the gene matches. The germline CDR1 and CDR2 sequences are SGHRS and YFSETQ. The CDR3 sequence is 13 residues long. Written as DNA, the CDR3 is TGCGCCAGCAGCTTGGGCGGGAGTCTCGAGCAGTACTTC. Translation: CASSLGGSLEQYF.

V usage is TRBV9 and J usage is TRBJ2-2; tentatively, D is TRBD1 (6 bases). CDR3 length equals 16 residues. CDR1 is SGDLS and CDR2 is YYNGEE in the germline V gene. Trimming took 4 bases from V and 2 from J, leaving 15 bases between them. The CDR3: CASSPRSGVNTGELFF. The CDR3 coding sequence is TGTGCCAGCAGCCCTCGGTCAGGGGTAAACACCGGGGAGCTGTTTTTT.

The rearrangement uses TRBV10-3 and TRBJ1-2, with D perhaps TRBD1 (6 bases). The CDR3 totals 14 residues. The V end lost 5 bases, the J end lost 0 bases, and 10 bases lay between the germline ends. The V gene's germline CDR1 is ENHRY and CDR2 SYGVKD. The CDR3 spells CAISSDSTNYGYTF. CDR3 DNA: TGTGCCATCAGTTCGGACAGTACTAACTATGGCTACACCTTC.

The chain links TRBV7-3 to TRBJ2-1; TRBD1 matches at 10 bases. Germline loops: CDR1 SGHTA, CDR2 FQGTGA. V was pared by 5 bases and J by 6 bases, with 10 bases of the junction left unmatched. The CDR3 runs 16 residues. In DNA, the CDR3 is TGTGCCAGCAGCCCAGGAGGGACAGGGGCAGGCAATGAGCAGTTCTTC. Protein product: CASSPGGTGAGNEQFF.

The chain links TRBV5-1 to TRBJ2-2; TRBD2 matches 11 bases. The CDR3 length is 15 residues. The J segment lost 6 bases and the V segment lost 4 bases, leaving 5 bases of the junction unmatched. Germline V gene sequence: CDR1 SGHRS, CDR2 YFSETQ. CDR3 sequence: CASSELAGVSGELFF. Written as DNA, the CDR3 is TGCGCCAGCAGCGAACTAGCGGGAGTTTCCGGGGAGCTGTTTTTT.